The 22 T cell receptor beta chains below were found in one sample sequenced in a study of blood T cell repertoires in COVID-19. Using immunoSEQ multiplex PCR, the repertoire was profiled, and TCRdb retains in-frame clones only, with some absent. The sample includes some 46,000 clones, roughly 80% seen only once; the top ten take 23%. Sample: peripheral blood. Receptors originate from a woman aged 55 to 70 with acute or convalescent COVID-19.

To note about this clone: The junction shows a germline mismatch at one end, possibly a read error. This chain uses TRBV6-1 with TRBJ1-1, with unresolved D. The CDR3 consists of 12 residues. Germline CDR1 is MNHNS and CDR2 is SASEGT. The CDR3 DNA reads as TGTGCCAGCAGGGAAGTAAACACTGAAGCTTTCTTT. It specifies CASREVNTEAFF.

This clone appeared a single time. This chain connects TRBV5-1 to TRBJ2-2; no clear D. Deletions cut 2 bases from V and 2 bases from J, with 10 bases between. Germline V gene data show CDR1 as SGHRS and CDR2 as YFSETQ. This CDR3 spans 15 amino acids. The CDR3 DNA is TGCGCCAGCAGCTTTAGCACCTTTAACACCGGGGAGCTGTTTTTT. Translated, it gives CASSFSTFNTGELFF.

Written as DNA, the CDR3 is TGTGCCAGCAGACCGGGACAGGAAAGATATGGCTACACCTTC. The encoded protein is CASRPGQERYGYTF. The genes are TRBV2 and TRBJ1-2; 8 bases are shared with TRBD1. From germline, CDR1 is SNHLY and CDR2 FYNNEI. With 6 bases clipped from V and 5 bases from J, the junction kept 8 bases outside the gene matches. This CDR3 contains 14 residues.

V usage is TRBV4-1 and J usage is TRBJ1-6; no clear D gene. The CDR3 is 15 residues long. Germline CDR1 and CDR2: MGHRA and YSYEKL. The V and J ends lost 1 base and 8 bases respectively, with 12 bases between them. CDR3 nucleotides: TGCGCCAGCAGCCAAGGCGCCTCCTTGGATTCACCCCTCCACTTT. Translating gives CASSQGASLDSPLHF.

The rearrangement joins TRBV14 to TRBJ2-5, with 9 bases lining up with TRBD2. Germline V lookup: CDR1 SGHDN, CDR2 FVKESK. CDR3 size: 17 residues. V gave up 0 bases and J gave up 0 bases; unmatched junction bases: 5. CDR3 loop: CASSQDGRLADQETQYF. CDR3 coding DNA: TGTGCCAGCAGCCAAGATGGGAGACTAGCGGACCAAGAGACCCAGTACTTC.

The chain combines TRBV15 with TRBJ2-7, with D uncertain. Deletions cut 3 bases from V and 3 bases from J, with 12 bases between. Per the germline V gene, CDR1 is LNHNV and CDR2 is YYDKDF (reference sequence). CDR3 length: 14 residues. CDR3 protein: CATSSPLLVYEQYF. CDR3 in DNA: TGTGCCACCAGCAGTCCTCTCCTAGTCTACGAGCAGTACTTC. Variable domain in full (rest from reference TRBV15 and TRBJ2-7): DAMVIQNPRYQVTQFGKPVTLSCSQTLNHNVMYWYQQKSSQAPKLLFHYYDKDFNNEADTPDNFQSRRPNTSFCFLDIRSPGLGDTAMYLCATSSPLLVYEQYFGPGTRLTVT.

The rearrangement uses TRBV14 and TRBJ2-7, with D uncertain. The V end was cut by 4 bases, the J end by 4 bases, with 8 bases between. Per the germline V gene, CDR1 is SGHDN and CDR2 is FVKESK. The CDR3 contains 12 residues. As DNA, the CDR3 is TGTGCCAGCAGCCCCGCCAGTTACGAGCAGTACTTC. Its protein is CASSPASYEQYF.

J is TRBJ2-2 and V is TRBV3-1 (or the pseudogene TRBV3-2); 9 bases agree with TRBD2. The CDR3 is 15 residues long. The V segment lost 0 bases and the J segment 8 bases; nucleotides outside the gene matches: 4. Germline-derived CDR1 and CDR2 are LGHDT and YNNKEL (reference sequence). CDR3: CASSQDGLAMGELFF. The CDR3 DNA follows: TGTGCCAGCAGCCAAGATGGACTAGCGATGGGGGAGCTGTTTTTT.

This clone occurred a few times. The V call is TRBV27, the J call TRBJ1-1; D unresolved. From germline, CDR1 is MNHEY and CDR2 SMNVEV (reference sequence). Trimming cost V 3 bases and J 3 bases, with 8 bases left between them. The CDR3 extends over 13 amino acids. CDR3 amino acids: CASSFVRDTEAFF. DNA for the CDR3: TGTGCCAGCAGTTTCGTCCGGGACACTGAAGCTTTCTTT.

This sequence joins TRBV4-2 and TRBJ2-7; perhaps TRBD2 as D (7 bases). Germline-derived CDR1 and CDR2 are LGHNA and YNFKEQ. CDR3 size: 16 residues. Trimming shortened V by 0 bases and J by 4 bases, and 16 bases separated the two germline ends. CDR3 bases: TGTGCCAGCAGCCAAGATGTAGACGGGGGGCTTTACGAGCAGTACTTC. It codes for CASSQDVDGGLYEQYF.

This clone was counted ten times or more. The chain employs TRBV7-2 and TRBJ2-7; maybe TRBD2 (5 bases). Germline values: CDR1 SGHTA, CDR2 FQGNSA. The CDR3 spans 15 residues. Trimming removed 5 bases at V and 2 bases at J, with 16 bases between. CDR3 residues: CASSTPLEAPYEQYF. The DNA of the CDR3 is TGTGCCAGCAGCACCCCTCTGGAGGCGCCCTACGAGCAGTACTTC. The full variable domain, its missing parts supplied by reference TRBV7-2 and TRBJ2-7, is GAGVSQSPSNKVTEKGKDVELRCDPISGHTALYWYRQSLGQGLEFLIYFQGNSAPDKSGLPSDRFSAERTGGSVSTLTIQRTQQEDSAVYLCASSTPLEAPYEQYFGPGTRLTVT.

V gene TRBV19 combines with J gene TRBJ1-2; 7 nucleotides align to TRBD1. Trimming cost V 7 bases and J 6 bases; bases outside gene matches: 8. Per the germline V gene, CDR1 is LNHDA and CDR2 is SQIVND (reference sequence). The CDR3 length is 13 residues. CDR3 loop: CASISVTGHGYTF. CDR3 DNA: TGTGCCAGTATCTCCGTGACAGGGCATGGCTACACCTTC. Full variable domain (missing parts from reference TRBV19 and TRBJ1-2): DGGITQSPKYLFRKEGQNVTLSCEQNLNHDAMYWYRQDPGQGLRLIYYSQIVNDFQKGDIAEGYSVSREKKESFPLTVTSAQKNPTAFYLCASISVTGHGYTFGSGTRLTVV.

This chain uses TRBV27 with TRBJ2-3, with no clear D. Germline CDR1 MNHEY, CDR2 SMNVEV (reference sequence). The V end lost 5 bases, the J end lost 5 bases, and 8 bases lay between the germline ends. This CDR3 spans 12 amino acids. The CDR3 nucleotides read TGTGCCAGCAGTCCAGACTTAGATACGCAGTATTTT. Translation gives CASSPDLDTQYF.

The CDR3 DNA sequence: TGTGCCAGCAGCTTGCGAACAGGGGGCCCGCAGCCCCAGCATTTT. Amino acids: CASSLRTGGPQPQHF. The rearrangement uses TRBV5-6 and TRBJ1-5, with TRBD1 matching over 9 bases. CDR1 and CDR2 (germline): SGHDT, YYEEEE. The CDR3 is made up of 15 amino acids. The V segment lost 1 base and the J segment 7 bases; nucleotides outside the gene matches: 6.

CDR3 DNA: TGTGCCAGCAGTTTTCGGAGACCTCCGGGCGAGCAGTACTTC. This sequence encodes CASSFRRPPGEQYF. The chain links TRBV27 to TRBJ2-7; D call uncertain. This CDR3 contains 14 residues. Trimming removed 3 bases at V and 6 bases at J, with 15 bases between. The germline CDR1 and CDR2 sequences are MNHEY and SMNVEV (reference sequence).

The V and J genes are TRBV4-1 and TRBJ2-2, with 7 bases fitting TRBD2. V gave up 0 bases and J gave up 2 bases; unmatched junction bases: 6. Per the germline V gene, CDR1 is MGHRA and CDR2 is YSYEKL. The CDR3 is 17 residues long. The CDR3 bases are TGCGCCAGCAGCCAAGATCTGGGGGGGATTAACACCGGGGAGCTGTTTTTT. It encodes CASSQDLGGINTGELFF.

The chain links TRBV7-2 to TRBJ2-7; maybe TRBD2 (5 bases). Looked up from germline, CDR1 is SGHTA and CDR2 is FQGNSA. V lost 1 base and J lost 1, with 11 bases in between. The CDR3 has 15 residues. CDR3 DNA: TGTGCCAGCAGCTTAGGTCTTGGGAGTTCCTACGAGCAGTACTTC. Encoded protein: CASSLGLGSSYEQYF.

In this sample, this clone is medium-sized (0.01 to 0.1%). The chain has TRBV7-2 and TRBJ2-3; TRBD1 agrees at 10 bases. The CDR3 is 14 residues long. J lost 4 bases, V lost 6 bases, and 4 bases had no gene match. Germline CDR1 reads SGHTA; CDR2 reads FQGNSA. The CDR3 loop is CASRTGTGADTQYF. DNA of the CDR3: TGTGCCAGCAGAACCGGGACAGGGGCAGATACGCAGTATTTT.

The rearrangement uses TRBV5-4 and TRBJ2-2, with a possible D match to TRBD2 (5 bases). This CDR3 contains 12 residues. V lost 8 bases and J lost 7, with 12 bases in between. Looked up from germline, CDR1 is SGHNT and CDR2 is YYREEE (reference sequence). CDR3 loop: CASKRGSGELFF. CDR3 bases: TGTGCCAGTAAACGTGGGAGCGGGGAGCTGTTTTTT.

V gene TRBV7-2 combines with J gene TRBJ1-3; TRBD1 might be the D (6 bases). Germline CDR1 SGHTA, CDR2 FQGNSA. V lost 6 bases, J lost 5 bases, and 11 bases lay in between. The CDR3 is 13 residues long. CDR3 amino acids: CASSSGVRNTIYF. In DNA, the CDR3 is TGTGCCAGCAGTTCAGGGGTTAGAAACACCATATATTTT.

The genes are TRBV7-9 and TRBJ2-1; 7 bases are shared with TRBD2. The CDR3 is 13 amino acids. Germline trimming cut 1 base from V and 9 bases from J; bases unmatched to any gene: 3. Germline CDR1 and CDR2: SEHNR and FQNEAQ (reference sequence). The CDR3 is CASSLDREGEQFF. CDR3 nucleotides: TGTGCCAGCAGCTTAGATAGGGAGGGTGAGCAGTTCTTC.

The V gene is TRBV2, the J gene TRBJ2-5; 7 nucleotides line up with TRBD2. This CDR3 comprises 14 residues. After removal of 6 bases from V and 6 bases from J, the junction contained 10 bases not matched to a gene. Germline CDR1 SNHLY, CDR2 FYNNEI. DNA of the CDR3: TGTGCCAGCAGCAGGACTAGGGAGGGAAAGACCCAGTACTTC. Its translation: CASSRTREGKTQYF.